Shown below are 5 T cell receptor beta chains from a single sample sequenced in a study of blood T cell repertoires in COVID-19. Assay: immunoSEQ multiplex PCR; the TCRdb copy retains only in-frame clones and omits some. The table includes about 230,000 clones, around 85% detected once. Sequencing was performed on peripheral blood. These receptors were taken from a woman over 75 with acute or convalescent COVID-19.

The CDR3 DNA sequence: TGCGCCAGCAGCCCCACGGTAGGACAGGCAACTAATGAAAAACTGTTTTTT. It specifies CASSPTVGQATNEKLFF. The rearrangement links TRBV5-1 to TRBJ1-4; TRBD1 matches at 7 bases. The CDR3 is 17 amino acids. Per germline, CDR1 SGHRS and CDR2 YFSETQ. V was pared by 4 bases and J by 0 bases, with 9 bases of the junction left unmatched.

The DNA of the CDR3 is TGTGCCAGCAGCTTAGGTGGACTAGCGGGACTCGAGCAGTACTTC. Translating it yields CASSLGGLAGLEQYF. J is TRBJ2-7 and V is TRBV11-2; 12 positions match TRBD2. The trim removed 1 base at V and 6 bases at J, leaving 4 bases unmatched. The germline V gene has CDR1 SGHAT and CDR2 FQNNGV. CDR3 length: 15 amino acids.

The chain joins TRBV5-4 to TRBJ2-1; 9 bases map to TRBD1. CDR3 size: 15 residues. The J segment lost 4 bases and the V segment lost 3 bases, leaving 5 bases of the junction unmatched. Germline V gene lookup returns CDR1 SGHNT and CDR2 YYREEE (reference sequence). The DNA for the CDR3 is TGTGCCAGCAGCTATGCCGGGACAGGGTACAATGAGCAGTTCTTC. It codes for CASSYAGTGYNEQFF. Variable domain in full (rest from reference TRBV5-4 and TRBJ2-1): ETGVTQSPTHLIKTRGQQVTLRCSSQSGHNTVSWYQQALGQGPQFIFQYYREEENGRGNFPPRFSGLQFPNYSSELNVNALELDDSALYLCASSYAGTGYNEQFFGPGTRLTVL.

The chain couples TRBV19 to TRBJ2-2, with 14 bases aligning to TRBD2. Germline V CDR1 and CDR2: LNHDA, SQIVND (reference sequence). The V gene end was trimmed by 9 bases and the J gene end by 0 bases; junction bases not matched to a gene: 3. The CDR3 has 16 residues. In nucleotides, the CDR3 is TGTGCCAGCCTGACTAGCGGGAGGGCGAACACCGGGGAGCTGTTTTTT. It specifies CASLTSGRANTGELFF.

The table lists this clone with a count of one. The V gene is TRBV10-3, the J gene TRBJ1-5; 9 bases match TRBD1. The junction had 4 bases not matched to a gene; V was cut back by 6 bases and J by 1 base. The CDR3 is 15 amino acids. CDR1 is ENHRY and CDR2 is SYGVKD in the germline V gene. This CDR3 is CAISHGQGSNQPQHF. The CDR3 nucleotides read TGTGCCATCAGCCATGGACAGGGGAGCAATCAGCCCCAGCATTTT.